This passage covers 15 T cell receptor beta chains from one sample sequenced in a study of identical twins. TCRdb fed the 5' RACE reads into MiXCR, producing one record per CDR3 protein. The table has about 490,000 distinct CDR3 sequences, roughly 15% seen once. The sample was also linked to a second study, of yellow fever vaccine responses in identical twins.

Sequencing was performed on CD4+ T cells sorted from blood. The origin of the receptors is a woman aged 18-29 years in good health.

This clonotype was detected a few times. The V call is TRBV11-1, the J call TRBJ2-1, with unresolved D. Germline V gene sequence: CDR1 SGHAT, CDR2 FQDESV (reference sequence). The CDR3 has 18 residues. V was trimmed by 0 bases and J by 5 bases, leaving 20 bases between them. Here the CDR3 DNA reads TGTGCCAGCAGCTTAGCGGTGTTTCAAGCTGTACCTGACAATGAGCAGTTCTTC. This translates into CASSLAVFQAVPDNEQFF.

This clonotype came up a few times. This chain connects TRBV10-3 to TRBJ1-3, with 8 bases lining up with TRBD1. CDR1 ENHRY and CDR2 SYGVKD come from the germline V gene. The CDR3 spans 14 residues. The V gene end was trimmed by 10 bases and the J gene end by 1 base; junction bases not matched to a gene: 6. The CDR3 sequence: CATNTGGSGNTIYF. DNA for the CDR3: TGTGCCACTAATACAGGGGGATCTGGAAACACCATATATTTT.

The chain joins TRBV6-5 to TRBJ1-3; D not certain. The V end lost 0 bases, the J end lost 0 bases, and 9 bases lay between the germline ends. The germline CDR1 and CDR2 sequences are MNHEY and SVGAGI. The CDR3 spans 16 residues. CDR3 coding DNA: TGTGCCAGCAGTTACTCGACGAGGACCTCTGGAAACACCATATATTTT. This encodes CASSYSTRTSGNTIYF.

The DNA for the CDR3 is TGCGCCAGCAGCTTGGACGGCAGGGACTCACCCCTCCACTTT. Protein product: CASSLDGRDSPLHF. The V call is TRBV5-1, the J call TRBJ1-6; TRBD1 is a possible D gene (5 bases). This CDR3 region has 14 residues. V was trimmed by 0 bases and J by 10 bases, leaving 11 bases between them. Germline V gene lookup returns CDR1 SGHRS and CDR2 YFSETQ.

This clonotype came up a few times. The chain is built from TRBV20-1 and TRBJ2-7; unclear D gene. The length of the CDR3 is 13 residues. Trimming removed 1 base from V and 0 bases from J, with 7 bases in between. The germline V gene has CDR1 DFQATT and CDR2 SNEGSKA (reference sequence). CDR3 DNA: TGCAGTGCTAGAGGCCCAAGCTCCTACGAGCAGTACTTC. Its translation: CSARGPSSYEQYF.

In this sample, this clonotype turned up a few times. The genes are TRBV6-2 or TRBV6-3 and TRBJ2-7; 9 positions agree with TRBD1. This CDR3 has 15 amino acids. V trimming: 6 bases; J trimming: 1 base; junction bases outside the gene matches: 7. CDR1 and CDR2 from the germline V gene are MNHEY and SVGEGT. In DNA form, the CDR3 reads TGTGCCAGCAGACAAACAGGGGGCGATTCCTACGAGCAGTACGTC. It encodes CASRQTGGDSYEQYV.

This chain joins TRBV6-5 and TRBJ2-7; 8 bases match TRBD2. The ends lost 2 bases at V and 4 bases at J; junction bases unmatched: 10. This CDR3 has 16 amino acids. Germline CDR1 and CDR2: MNHEY and SVGAGI. The CDR3 region is CASSYTRAGEGYEQYF. The CDR3 coding sequence is TGTGCCAGCAGTTACACCCGAGCGGGAGAGGGGTACGAGCAGTACTTC.

In this sample, this clonotype turned up many times. The V call is TRBV6-1, the J call TRBJ2-2; 7 bases match TRBD2. V lost 8 bases and J lost 1; bases outside the gene matches: 4. CDR3 size: 14 residues. The germline CDR1 and CDR2 sequences are MNHNS and SASEGT. In DNA form, the CDR3 reads TGTGCCAGCCGCCGCGGGGGGAACACCGGGGAGCTGTTTTTT. Amino acids: CASRRGGNTGELFF.

The chain employs TRBV5-1 and TRBJ2-3; possibly TRBD1 or TRBD2 for D (5 bases each). The CDR3 is 17 residues long. Trimming cost V 3 bases and J 4 bases, with 21 bases left between them. The germline V gene has CDR1 SGHRS and CDR2 YFSETQ. CDR3 nucleotide sequence: TGCGCCAGCAGCTCCACCGGGACCCTCTTCAAGGCAGATACGCAGTATTTT. Its protein product is CASSSTGTLFKADTQYF.

This clonotype showed up just a few times. The rearrangement uses TRBV6-1 and TRBJ2-1; D not certain. The germline gives CDR1 MNHNS, CDR2 SASEGT. CDR3 length: 15 amino acids. The V end was cut by 6 bases, the J end by 4 bases, with 16 bases between. The CDR3 loop reads CASSDGPLSYNEQFF. CDR3 coding DNA: TGTGCCAGCAGCGATGGACCGCTTTCTTACAATGAGCAGTTCTTC.

V gene TRBV10-3 combines with J gene TRBJ1-2, with a weak D call TRBD1 (6 bases). Germline V lookup: CDR1 ENHRY, CDR2 SYGVKD. The CDR3 is 16 residues long. The V gene lost 7 bases and the J gene lost 1 base, with 19 bases spanning the gap. CDR3 nucleotides: TGTGCCATCAACTTACAGGGAGATGCCCGTAACTATGGCTACACCTTC. Protein product: CAINLQGDARNYGYTF.

The table lists this clonotype with a few counts. The chain has TRBV7-6 and TRBJ2-7; D uncertain. The V gene's germline CDR1 is SGHVS and CDR2 FNYEAQ. This CDR3 is built from 13 residues. V lost 4 bases, J lost 0 bases, and 7 bases lay in between. The CDR3 DNA sequence: TGTGCCAGCAGCTCTCGGTACTCCTACGAGCAGTACTTC. It specifies CASSSRYSYEQYF.

This sequence joins TRBV9 and TRBJ1-1; D might be TRBD1 (6 bases). Germline values: CDR1 SGDLS, CDR2 YYNGEE. V lost 4 bases and J lost 0, with 16 bases in between. The CDR3 length is 16 residues. CDR3 loop: CASSFYSGTMNTEAFF. The CDR3 region has the DNA TGTGCCAGCAGCTTTTACTCCGGGACAATGAACACTGAAGCTTTCTTT.

This clonotype was counted a few times. The CDR3 nucleotides are TGTGCCAGCAGCGTAGACCCGGGGGCTAGCGGGAGGTTGGGGCCCTACAATGAGCAGTTCTTC. Its translation is CASSVDPGASGRLGPYNEQFF. This chain links TRBV9 with TRBJ2-1, with 11 bases aligning to TRBD2. Germline V gene sequence: CDR1 SGDLS, CDR2 YYNGEE. The junction had 16 bases not matched to a gene; V was cut back by 0 bases and J by 2 bases. This CDR3 region has 21 residues.

A few counts support this clonotype. V usage is TRBV7-9 and J usage is TRBJ2-2, with D perhaps given as TRBD1 or TRBD2 (5 bases each). CDR1 is SEHNR, CDR2 FQNEAQ, per germline (reference sequence). The CDR3 sequence is 16 residues long. Between the trimmed V and J ends, which lost 4 bases and 0 bases, there was a span of 12 bases. The CDR3 sequence is CASSSASGPNTGELFF. The CDR3 DNA reads as TGTGCCAGCAGCTCCGCTTCGGGGCCGAACACCGGGGAGCTGTTTTTT.